This TCR beta chain appears in the sequencing data of a study of blood T cells in healthy people across ages. Whole-study findings and limits: Long-lived and aged donors differed, with more naive CD4+ cells and higher diversity in the long-lived.

Through a sample-barcoded 5' primer and a J-beta primer mix, a second PCR was run for 7 to 11 cycles. Each cDNA molecule, via a template-switch adaptor with 12 random nucleotides, was tagged. TCRdb re-called the 5' RACE reads through MiXCR, storing one row per CDR3 protein. Among 1.5 million to 2 million distinct CDR3 sequences listed, about 49% were seen once. With regard to this clonotype: Its matching antigen is unknown.

The CDR3 covers 12 residues. The germline V gene has CDR1 SGHTA and CDR2 FQGNSA. V shed 3 bases and J shed 15 bases, with 15 bases lying between them. This chain joins TRBV7-2 and TRBJ2-1; D might be TRBD2 (6 bases). The sequenced sample consisted of blood. This TCR came from a middle-aged woman in good health. CDR3 DNA sequence: TGTGCCAGCAGCTTCGGTGGGGGGAGGTCGTTCTTC. Translation gives CASSFGGGRSFF.